A single sample is the source of the 7 T cell receptor beta chains below, sequenced in a study of shared clonotypes between healthy human individuals. Profiled with immunoSEQ multiplex PCR; TCRdb holds only in-frame clones, not every one. This sample has some 450,000 clones, with approximately 71% found just once. Sequenced input: PBMCs. Receptors originate from a woman aged 35 to 49 in good health. Some clones in this sample may be carry-over from other donors' samples.

The V and J genes are TRBV10-2 and TRBJ2-2; a weak D match, TRBD2 (6 bases). Deletions cut 4 bases from V and 6 bases from J, with 12 bases between. Germline CDR1 reads WSHSY; CDR2 reads SAAADI. CDR3 length: 14 residues. The CDR3 DNA reads TGCGCCAGCAGTGGGAGGGTGGGCCCCGGGGAGCTGTTTTTT. Its translation is CASSGRVGPGELFF.

In the case of this clone: This is likely an artifact of a read error, given a far larger clone one base away. The chain is built from TRBV10-3 and TRBJ2-7, with D perhaps TRBD1 (7 bases). The CDR3 sequence is 15 residues long. Germline V CDR1 and CDR2: ENHRY, SYGVKD. CDR3: CASSGGAGGSYEQYF. In DNA form, the CDR3 reads TGTGCCAGCAGTGGAGGGGCAGGGGGCTCCTACGAGCAGTACTTC.

Only a few counts were recorded for this clone. The chain employs TRBV7-6 and TRBJ2-7; 11 bases agree with TRBD2. V lost 4 bases, J lost 1 base, and 6 bases stayed unmatched. The CDR3 contains 16 residues. In germline, CDR1 is SGHVS, CDR2 FNYEAQ. CDR3: CASSSLAGGESYEQYF. The CDR3 DNA reads as TGTGCCAGCAGCTCATTAGCGGGAGGGGAATCCTACGAGCAGTACTTC.

This clone was observed a single time. A read error likely explains this, since a far larger clone differs by one base. The sample has other DNA sequences that encode this CDR3 too. J is TRBJ2-5 and V is TRBV30; D gene unclear. The CDR3 is 12 amino acids. The germline CDR1 and CDR2 sequences are GTSNPN and SVGIG (reference sequence). The CDR3 DNA sequence: TGCGCCTGGAGAACGGACCAAGAGACCCAGTACTTC. This translates into CAWRTDQETQYF. Looking up the rest from reference TRBV30 and TRBJ2-5 gives the full variable domain: SQTIHQWPATLVQPVGSPLSLECTVEGTSNPNLYWYRQAAGRGLQLLFYSVGIGQISSEVPQNLSASRPQDRQFILSSKKLLLSDSGFYLCAWRTDQETQYFGPGTRLLVL.

The V and J genes are TRBV6-6 and TRBJ1-1; maybe TRBD1 (5 bases). Trimming took 5 bases from V and 6 from J, leaving 16 bases between them. This CDR3 is built from 14 residues. Germline V lookup: CDR1 MNHNY, CDR2 SVGAGI (reference sequence). The CDR3 nucleotides read TGTGCCAGCAGTCCCAGGGAGGGATGGGCTGAAGCTTTCTTT. It is translated as CASSPREGWAEAFF.

In the case of this clone: This same CDR3 is encoded by further DNA sequences in the sample. The chain recombines TRBV5-1 with TRBJ2-7; D perhaps matches TRBD1 (6 bases). V shed 0 bases and J shed 0 bases, with 7 bases lying between them. CDR3 length equals 14 residues. Germline V gene data show CDR1 as SGHRS and CDR2 as YFSETQ. CDR3 bases: TGCGCCAGCAGCTTGGTAGGGGGCTCCTACGAGCAGTACTTC. Its translation: CASSLVGGSYEQYF.

This chain connects TRBV27 to TRBJ1-1, with D perhaps matching TRBD1 (6 bases). This CDR3 has 18 amino acids. Trimming pared 2 bases from V and 0 bases from J, leaving 19 bases between. Germline loops: CDR1 MNHEY, CDR2 SMNVEV (reference sequence). The CDR3 loop reads CASSLALLGGALNTEAFF. CDR3 bases: TGTGCCAGCAGTTTAGCTCTCCTGGGGGGGGCCCTGAACACTGAAGCTTTCTTT.